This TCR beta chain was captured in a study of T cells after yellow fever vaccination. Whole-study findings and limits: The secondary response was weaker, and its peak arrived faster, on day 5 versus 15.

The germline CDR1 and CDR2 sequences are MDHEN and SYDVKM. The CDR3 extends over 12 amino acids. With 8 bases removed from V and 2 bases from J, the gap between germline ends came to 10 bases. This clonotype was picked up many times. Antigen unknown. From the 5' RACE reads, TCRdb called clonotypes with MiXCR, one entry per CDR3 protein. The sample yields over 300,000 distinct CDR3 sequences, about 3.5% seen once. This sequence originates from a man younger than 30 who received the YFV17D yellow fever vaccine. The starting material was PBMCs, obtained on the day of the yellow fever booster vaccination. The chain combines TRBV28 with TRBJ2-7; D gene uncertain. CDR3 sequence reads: CASSRGAYEQYV. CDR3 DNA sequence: TGTGCCAGCTCAAGAGGAGCCTACGAGCAGTACGTC.